The clone carrying this T cell receptor (beta chain) has a count of ten or more. The antigen is unknown. The junction departs from the called germline gene at one end, perhaps through a read error. Treg sorting used a CD4+CD25+CD127-/low gate. The CDR3 totals 15 residues. CDR1 is SEHNR and CDR2 is FQNEAQ in the germline V gene (reference sequence). Constant-region reverse primers amplified full-length variable regions, followed by semi-nested Nested Universal Primer A PCR. Each CDR3 protein gets one entry after TCRdb re-called the 5' RACE reads with MiXCR. The profile shows 34,000 or so distinct CDR3 sequences, 25% to 30% of them singletons. Study-level findings and limits: Larger-cohort validation covered only one TCR beta V-J rearrangement.

This chain connects TRBV7-9 to TRBJ2-1, with 11 bases matching TRBD2. Source material: tumor-infiltrating Tregs sorted from the breast tumor. The source of this sequence is a female donor with breast cancer. Written as DNA, the CDR3 is TGTGCCAGCAGCGTAGCGGGAGGGTCCTACAATGAGCAGTTCTTC. This sequence encodes CASSVAGGSYNEQFF.